Below are 14 T cell receptor beta chains sequenced from a single sample in a study of T cell repertoires in cytomegalovirus infection. TCRdb itself ran the reads through MiXCR, one entry per CDR3 protein. The profile shows around 900,000 distinct CDR3 sequences, roughly 31% of them singletons. These receptors have no identified antigens. The source was cultured CD8+ T cells from PBMCs, collected from culture after CMV antigen stimulation. The receptor source for this set is a human donor in good health (CMV status not recorded). Some clones in this sample may be carry-over from other donors' samples.

Remarks on this clonotype: A junction boundary mismatches the germline segment, possibly from a read error. The genes are TRBV19 and TRBJ1-5; tentatively, D is TRBD1 (5 bases). The CDR3 spans 16 residues. CDR1 and CDR2 from the germline V gene are LNHDA and SQIVND (reference sequence). CDR3 DNA sequence: TGTGCCAGTCGACGGCAGCGGGGGATTGACAATCAGCCCCAACATTTT. It encodes CASRRQRGIDNQPQHF.

Details on this clonotype: Possible read error: a much larger clone is one base away. This sequence joins TRBV25-1 and TRBJ2-2; D is undetermined. This CDR3 has 16 residues. The germline V and J ends were trimmed by 0 bases and 6 bases, with 14 bases remaining between them. CDR1 is MGHDK, CDR2 SYGVNS, per germline. In nucleotides, the CDR3 is TGTGCCAGCAGTGAATATCTGCCCGGCAACGCCGGGGAGCTGTTTTTT. Amino acids: CASSEYLPGNAGELFF.

This clonotype was recorded many times. Written as DNA, the CDR3 is TGTGCCAGCACCCGAGGCCTTTGGGAAAAACTGTTTTTT. Amino acids: CASTRGLWEKLFF. The gene calls are TRBV12-3 or TRBV12-4 and TRBJ1-4; no reliable D call. The ends were cut back, 7 bases at V and 8 bases at J, with 14 bases in the middle. This CDR3 is 13 amino acids long.

This clonotype was seen ten or more times. This chain uses TRBV6-2 or TRBV6-3 with TRBJ2-7, with D perhaps assigned TRBD1 or TRBD2 (5 bases each). The CDR3 contains 14 residues. The V end lost 5 bases, the J end lost 0 bases, and 11 bases lay between the germline ends. Germline V gene lookup returns CDR1 MNHEY and CDR2 SVGEGT. The CDR3 is CASSGDANSYEQYV. The CDR3 DNA sequence: TGTGCCAGCAGTGGGGACGCGAACTCCTACGAGCAGTACGTC.

J is TRBJ1-6 and V is TRBV18, with 7 nucleotides matching TRBD1. With V trimmed by 3 bases and J by 9 bases, 14 bases remained unmatched. The V gene's germline CDR1 is KGHSH and CDR2 LQKENI. The CDR3 is made up of 17 amino acids. The CDR3 spells CASSPMTLTGSGSPLHF. CDR3 coding DNA: TGTGCCAGCTCACCGATGACGCTGACAGGGAGCGGTTCACCCCTCCACTTT.

V and J are TRBV6-5 and TRBJ2-1; D could derive from TRBD1 or TRBD2 (6 bases each). The germline gives CDR1 MNHEY, CDR2 SVGAGI. The V gene lost 7 bases and the J gene lost 2 bases, with 15 bases spanning the gap. This CDR3 is 15 amino acids long. CDR3 residues: CASIDLGGTYNEQFF. Written as DNA, the CDR3 is TGTGCCAGCATCGACCTGGGGGGCACCTACAATGAGCAGTTCTTC.

The chain employs TRBV10-3 and TRBJ1-4; TRBD1 might be the D (5 bases). CDR3 length: 14 amino acids. Germline values: CDR1 ENHRY, CDR2 SYGVKD. With 11 bases removed from V and 0 bases from J, the gap between germline ends came to 13 bases. CDR3 protein: CASGGGATNEKLFF. CDR3 nucleotide sequence: TGTGCCTCCGGGGGGGGTGCAACTAATGAAAAACTGTTTTTT.

The CDR3 DNA follows: TGCGCCAGCAGCCAAGGGACAGGGATCACAGATACGCAGTATTTT. Its protein is CASSQGTGITDTQYF. This chain connects TRBV4-3 to TRBJ2-3, with 8 bases aligning to TRBD1. The V gene's germline CDR1 is LGHNA and CDR2 YSLEER. V was pared by 1 base and J by 2 bases, with 2 bases of the junction left unmatched. The length of the CDR3 is 15 residues.

The rearrangement uses TRBV18 and TRBJ2-7; 11 nucleotides line up with TRBD2. This CDR3 contains 17 residues. Germline CDR1 is KGHSH and CDR2 is LQKENI. The V and J ends lost 4 bases and 0 bases, in that order; junction bases with no gene match: 8. The CDR3 DNA is TGTGCCAGCTCACACTCGGGACTAGCGGAGACCTCCTACGAGCAGTACGTC. Residues: CASSHSGLAETSYEQYV.

This chain uses TRBV7-6 with TRBJ1-1; D is ambiguous. Per the germline V gene, CDR1 is SGHVS and CDR2 is FNYEAQ. V lost 7 bases to trimming and J lost 5 bases, with 11 bases between them. CDR3 length equals 12 residues. The CDR3, as DNA: TGTGCCAGCACTCCCGTGGGAACTGAAGCTTTCTTT. Residues: CASTPVGTEAFF.

This clonotype was picked up a small number of times. V gene TRBV4-1 combines with J gene TRBJ1-1; D is unclear. Trimming took off 1 base at V and 0 bases at J, with 6 bases between the two ends. Germline values: CDR1 MGHRA, CDR2 YSYEKL. This CDR3 is built from 14 residues. The CDR3 loop is CASSQGLMNTEAFF. Written as DNA, the CDR3 is TGCGCCAGCAGCCAAGGTTTAATGAACACTGAAGCTTTCTTT.

The rearrangement links TRBV20-1 to TRBJ2-3, with TRBD2 matching over 11 bases. Germline CDR1 is DFQATT and CDR2 is SNEGSKA (reference sequence). This CDR3 region has 17 residues. The V segment lost 1 base and the J segment 6 bases; nucleotides outside the gene matches: 12. In DNA form, the CDR3 reads TGCAGTGCTAGAGCTCCCCTGACTAGCGGGAACCTGGATACGCAGTATTTT. It encodes CSARAPLTSGNLDTQYF.

The chain joins TRBV27 to TRBJ2-2; 9 bases match TRBD1. V trimming: 2 bases; J trimming: 7 bases; junction bases outside the gene matches: 5. Germline V gene data show CDR1 as MNHEY and CDR2 as SMNVEV (reference sequence). This CDR3 has 15 residues. CDR3 sequence reads: CASSLRTGVVGELFF. The CDR3 DNA is TGTGCCAGCAGTTTAAGGACAGGGGTTGTCGGGGAGCTGTTTTTT.

This clonotype was observed once. The chain is built from TRBV19 and TRBJ2-3; 13 bases fit TRBD2. CDR1 is LNHDA, CDR2 SQIVND, per germline (reference sequence). The CDR3 is 16 residues long. The V segment lost 4 bases and the J segment 2 bases; nucleotides outside the gene matches: 3. CDR3 DNA: TGTGCCAGTAGTAAGGGACTAGCGGGGCCCACAGATACGCAGTATTTT. It encodes CASSKGLAGPTDTQYF.